Listed below are T cell receptor beta chains from one sample, sequenced in a study of T cells in localized non-small cell lung cancer. TCRdb's copy holds only in-frame clones and misses some; the assay was immunoSEQ multiplex PCR. The data show fewer than 40,000 clones, 70% to 90% seen once. The material sequenced was peripheral blood, taken before any cancer treatment. These receptors were obtained from a male donor aged 60 or over with stage III lung adenocarcinoma. CDR3s include the opening cysteine and the closing phenylalanine or tryptophan. The order of the fields is V gene, clone size, D gene, J gene, CDR3 DNA, CDR3 protein. D genes are given only for firm matches. Size tells how often a clone was seen (once, few, many) or the class of an expanded clone, and some rows leave it out.

TRBV29-1	NA	NA	TRBJ2-1	TGCAGCGTTGCCCCCGTCTCGGGGCACAATGAGCAGTTCTTC	CSVAPVSGHNEQFF
TRBV9	NA	NA	TRBJ2-5	TGTGCCAGCAGCGCTATGGACAGTTGGGAGACCCAGTACTTC	CASSAMDSWETQYF
TRBV19	NA	NA	TRBJ2-3	TGTGCCAGTAGTCACGCCGGACAGCGATCCACAGATACGCAGTATTTT	CASSHAGQRSTDTQYF
TRBV5-4	NA	NA	TRBJ2-7	TGTGCCAGCAGCTTTTCCCGTTACGAGCAGTACTTC	CASSFSRYEQYF
TRBV11-2	NA	NA	TRBJ2-5	TGTGCCAGCAGCTTAGTTAGACTCGGGGGTTCGGAGACCCAGTACTTC	CASSLVRLGGSETQYF
TRBV28	NA	NA	TRBJ2-3	TGTGCCAGCAGTTCCACTGGACAGTTATTCACAGATACGCAGTATTTT	CASSSTGQLFTDTQYF
TRBV7-9	NA	NA	TRBJ1-2	TGTGCCAGCAGCCTACAGTCCGATGGCTACACCTTC	CASSLQSDGYTF
TRBV1	NA	NA	TRBJ2-2	TGCACCAGCGCCGACAGGGCTGACACCGGGGAGCTGTTTTTT	CTSADRADTGELFF
TRBV5-7	NA	NA	TRBJ1-5	TGTGCCAGCAGCTTGGGGGTCCAGGTTCGTAATCAGCCCCAGCATTTT	CASSLGVQVRNQPQHF
TRBV25-1	NA	TRBD1	TRBJ1-4	TGTGCCAGCAGTGACGCGGGACAGGGGTACGAAAAACTGTTTTTT	CASSDAGQGYEKLFF
TRBV6-1	NA	NA	TRBJ1-1	TGTGCCAGCACCGAAGGAGGGGTTTCAGCTTTCTTT	CASTEGGVSAFF
TRBV7-2	NA	NA	TRBJ2-1	TGTGCCAGCAGCTTAGTTGGAGTGGAAACGGGTGAGCAGTTCTTC	CASSLVGVETGEQFF
TRBV19	NA	NA	TRBJ1-5	TGTGCCAGTAGTATGATGGATAGCAATCAGCCCCAGCATTTT	CASSMMDSNQPQHF
TRBV7-9	NA	NA	TRBJ2-5	TGTGCCAGCAGCTTATCAATGCAAGAGACCCAGTACTTC	CASSLSMQETQYF
TRBV19	NA	TRBD1	TRBJ1-2	TGTGCCAGCCACAGGGGAACTAACTATGGCTACACCTTC	CASHRGTNYGYTF
TRBV12-5	NA	NA	TRBJ2-3	TGTGCTAGTGGTTTGGACTTCTTCGGAGATACGCAGTATTTT	CASGLDFFGDTQYF
TRBV6-6	NA	NA	TRBJ2-3	TGTGCCAGCAGAGGGGGGGCAGATACGCAGTATTTT	CASRGGADTQYF
TRBV19	few	NA	TRBJ1-3	TGTGCCAGTATCCCTAGAGGGGAATCCGGAAACACCATATATTTT	CASIPRGESGNTIYF
TRBV28	NA	TRBD2	TRBJ2-7	TGTGCCAGCAGTTTCCTTAGGACTAGCGGGGGCTACGAGCAGTACTTC	CASSFLRTSGGYEQYF
TRBV4-2	once	TRBD1	TRBJ2-5	TGTGCCAGCAGCCCCAAAGGGGGCCTAGAGACCCAGTACTTC	CASSPKGGLETQYF